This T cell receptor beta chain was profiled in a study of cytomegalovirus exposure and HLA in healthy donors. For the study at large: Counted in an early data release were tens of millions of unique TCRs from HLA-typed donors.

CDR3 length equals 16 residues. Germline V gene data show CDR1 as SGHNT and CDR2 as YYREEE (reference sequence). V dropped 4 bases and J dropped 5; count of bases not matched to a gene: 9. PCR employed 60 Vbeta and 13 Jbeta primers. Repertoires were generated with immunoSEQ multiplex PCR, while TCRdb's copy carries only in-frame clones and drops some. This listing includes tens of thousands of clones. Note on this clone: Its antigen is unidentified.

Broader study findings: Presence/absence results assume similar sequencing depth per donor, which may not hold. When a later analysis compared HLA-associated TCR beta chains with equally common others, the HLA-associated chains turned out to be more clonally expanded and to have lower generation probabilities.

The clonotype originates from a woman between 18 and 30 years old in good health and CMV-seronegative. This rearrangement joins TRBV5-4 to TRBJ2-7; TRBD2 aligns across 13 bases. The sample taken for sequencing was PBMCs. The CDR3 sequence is CASSTRTSGSVDEQYF. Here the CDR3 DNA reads TGTGCCAGCAGCACCCGGACTAGCGGGAGTGTCGACGAGCAGTACTTC.